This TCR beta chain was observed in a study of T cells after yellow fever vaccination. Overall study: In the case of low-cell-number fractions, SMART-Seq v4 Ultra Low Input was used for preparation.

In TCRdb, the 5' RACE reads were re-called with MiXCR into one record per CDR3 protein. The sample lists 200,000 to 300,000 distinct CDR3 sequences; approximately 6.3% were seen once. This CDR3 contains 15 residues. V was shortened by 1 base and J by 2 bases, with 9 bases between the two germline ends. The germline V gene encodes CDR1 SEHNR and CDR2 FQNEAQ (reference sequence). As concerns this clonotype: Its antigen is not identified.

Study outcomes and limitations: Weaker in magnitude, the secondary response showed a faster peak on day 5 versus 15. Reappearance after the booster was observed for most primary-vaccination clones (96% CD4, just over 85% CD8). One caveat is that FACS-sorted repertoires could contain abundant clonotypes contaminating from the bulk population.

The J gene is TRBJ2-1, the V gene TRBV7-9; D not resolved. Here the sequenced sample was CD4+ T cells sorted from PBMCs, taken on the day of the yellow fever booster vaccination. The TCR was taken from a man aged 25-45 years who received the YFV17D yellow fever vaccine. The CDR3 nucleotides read TGTGCCAGCAGCTTAGTCACAGTGGCCTACAATGAGCAGTTCTTC. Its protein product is CASSLVTVAYNEQFF.